This TCR beta chain was sequenced during a study of T cells of healthy individuals. The ends lost 5 bases at V and 4 bases at J; junction bases unmatched: 4. The CDR3 runs to 14 residues. Germline V CDR1 and CDR2: SQVTM, ANQGSEA. This clonotype was recorded many times. MiXCR, run by TCRdb on the 5' RACE reads, gives a single entry per CDR3 protein. The data contain about 82,000 distinct CDR3 sequences, about 4.8% of them singletons. The clonotype originates from a female donor in good health. J is TRBJ2-2 and V is TRBV29-1; 10 bases fit TRBD2. CDR3 bases: TGCAGCGTTAAGCGGGAGGGCAGCACCGGGGAGCTGTTTTTT. This sequence encodes CSVKREGSTGELFF.